What follows are 9 T cell receptor beta chains derived from one specimen sequenced in a study of T-cell memory formation after mild COVID-19 (dated by TCRdb to the early 2020s). The library was generated by 5' RACE. These reads were obtained on an Illumina NovaSeq 6000. TCRdb took the public reads, trimmed them with fastp at Q25, ran MiXCR for clone calling and kept in-frame beta chains. All rows with the same CDR3 protein become a single entry with the most common DNA and genes. This sample gives fewer than 250,000 distinct CDR3 sequences in total; roughly 14% of them show up just once. The ten largest make up 2.1% of the sample. The sample comprised PBMCs or a T cell subset sorted from them (not recorded which). These receptors came from an adult woman who had mild COVID-19 (a few samples of this study predate the infection). The sample titles of this study are shuffled in the database, so cell type and time point are left out; the donor was told from shared clones.

The chain is built from TRBV2 and TRBJ1-4, with 8 bases matching TRBD1. There are 16 residues in the CDR3. J lost 2 bases, V lost 5 bases, and 7 bases had no gene match. Germline CDR1 is SNHLY and CDR2 is FYNNEI. The CDR3 DNA reads as TGTGCCAGCAGTTTTTCCCCAGGGGGCACTAATGAAAAACTGTTTTTT. It is translated as CASSFSPGGTNEKLFF.

This sequence joins TRBV20-1 and TRBJ2-7, with unresolved D. This CDR3 comprises 12 residues. Trimming cost V 5 bases and J 0 bases, with 8 bases left between them. CDR1 is DFQATT and CDR2 is SNEGSKA in the germline V gene (reference sequence). The CDR3 loop reads CSAGVISYEQYF. CDR3 DNA sequence: TGCAGTGCTGGAGTAATCTCCTACGAGCAGTACTTC.

This chain links TRBV29-1 with TRBJ1-1, with D possibly TRBD1 on 6 matching bases. Trimming pared 2 bases from V and 1 base from J, leaving 8 bases between. From germline, CDR1 is SQVTM and CDR2 ANQGSEA. The CDR3 is 13 residues long. CDR3 DNA sequence: TGCAGCGTTGAAAAGGGGGGGAACACTGAAGCTTTCTTT. It specifies CSVEKGGNTEAFF.

The rearrangement links TRBV9 to TRBJ2-7; a weak D match, TRBD2 (7 bases). The CDR3 runs to 13 residues. Germline V gene lookup returns CDR1 SGDLS and CDR2 YYNGEE. V shed 0 bases and J shed 6 bases, with 10 bases lying between them. In nucleotides, the CDR3 is TGTGCCAGCAGCGTAGAGGGAGGGGGCGAGCAGTACTTC. Translation: CASSVEGGGEQYF.

This clonotype turned up a few times. This chain connects TRBV7-2 to TRBJ2-1; the D gene could be TRBD1 or TRBD2 (5 bases each). The CDR3 has 15 amino acids. Germline V gene data show CDR1 as SGHTA and CDR2 as FQGNSA. Trimming cost V 1 base and J 9 bases, with 16 bases left between them. CDR3 bases: TGTGCCAGCAGCTTAGGAGGCGGCGGGCAGGGTGAGCAGTTCTTC. Its protein is CASSLGGGGQGEQFF.

This rearrangement joins TRBV6-1 to TRBJ2-1; D gene uncertain. The CDR3 sequence is 11 residues long. Trimming removed 10 bases at V and 3 bases at J, with 7 bases between. Germline-derived CDR1 and CDR2 are MNHNS and SASEGT. The CDR3 sequence: CATALYNEQFF. The CDR3 nucleotides are TGTGCCACAGCCCTCTACAATGAGCAGTTCTTC.

This rearrangement joins TRBV5-6 to TRBJ1-4, with D possibly TRBD1 on 5 matching bases. Germline V gene sequence: CDR1 SGHDT, CDR2 YYEEEE. This CDR3 has 14 amino acids. The V gene lost 4 bases and the J gene lost 8 bases, with 15 bases spanning the gap. The CDR3 reads CASSHGTREEKLFF. The CDR3 nucleotides are TGTGCCAGCAGCCACGGGACGCGGGAAGAAAAACTGTTTTTT. Looking up the rest from reference TRBV5-6 and TRBJ1-4 gives the full variable domain: DAGVTQSPTHLIKTRGQQVTLRCSPKSGHDTVSWYQQALGQGPQFIFQYYEEEERQRGNFPDRFSGHQFPNYSSELNVNALLLGDSALYLCASSHGTREEKLFFGSGTQLSVL.

The genes are TRBV20-1 and TRBJ2-2; D may match TRBD1 or TRBD2 (6 bases each). The CDR3 length is 14 residues. The V gene's germline CDR1 is DFQATT and CDR2 SNEGSKA (reference sequence). V lost 8 bases and J lost 4, with 17 bases in between. This chain's CDR3 is CSTVRGDGTGELFF. CDR3 nucleotide sequence: TGCAGTACAGTGAGGGGGGATGGCACCGGGGAGCTGTTTTTT.

In this sample, this clonotype turned up a few times. The J gene is TRBJ2-7, the V gene TRBV30; 12 nucleotides match TRBD2. CDR1 and CDR2 from the germline V gene are GTSNPN and SVGIG (reference sequence). V gave up 1 base and J gave up 7 bases; unmatched junction bases: 5. The CDR3 length is 14 residues. CDR3 nucleotide sequence: TGTGCCTGGAGTGCAGGACTAGCGGGATATGAGCAGTACTTC. This codes for CAWSAGLAGYEQYF.